This entry is about one TCR beta chain. What it binds is not known. From germline, CDR1 is SGHRS and CDR2 YFSETQ. This CDR3 region has 16 residues. This sample was included in a study of monozygotic twins with inflammatory bowel disease. Points from the study as a whole: With inverse Simpson as the measure, TCRbeta diversity was lower in IBD patients than in healthy co-twins. Repertoire similarity did not differ between concordant and discordant twins, possibly owing to limited power.

TCRdb reprocessed the 5' RACE reads, with one entry per CDR3 protein and no DNA. The sample has 420,000 or so distinct CDR3 sequences. Sequenced material: blood. This receptor was obtained from a human donor with ulcerative colitis or Crohn's disease, or a healthy co-twin of an affected twin (not recorded which). The V gene is TRBV5-1, the J gene TRBJ2-2; TCRdb returns TRBD2, unconfirmable since there is no DNA. The CDR3 protein is CAIRTSGRADTGELFF.